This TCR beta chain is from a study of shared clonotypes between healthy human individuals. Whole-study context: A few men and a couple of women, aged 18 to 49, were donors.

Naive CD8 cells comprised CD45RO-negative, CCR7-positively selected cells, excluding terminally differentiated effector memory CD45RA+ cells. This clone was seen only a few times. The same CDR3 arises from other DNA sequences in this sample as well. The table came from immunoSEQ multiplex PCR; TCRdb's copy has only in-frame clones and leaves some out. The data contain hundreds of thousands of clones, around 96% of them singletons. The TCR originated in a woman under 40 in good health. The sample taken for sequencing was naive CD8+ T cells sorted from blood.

The CDR3 sequence is CASSFRLNTEAFF. The CDR3 DNA reads TGTGCCAGCAGTTTTAGGCTGAACACTGAAGCTTTCTTT. The chain uses TRBV28 and TRBJ1-1, with D unclear. CDR1 is MDHEN and CDR2 is SYDVKM in the germline V gene. This CDR3 is 13 amino acids long. V shed 3 bases and J shed 0 bases, with 5 bases lying between them.